The clone carrying this TCR beta chain turned up a few times. Germline V gene sequence: CDR1 MNHEY, CDR2 SMNVEV (reference sequence). V was cut by 7 bases and J by 2 bases, with 13 bases left in between. CDR3 size: 14 residues. This entry comes from a study of regulatory T cells in long-lasting Graves disease. Study-level information: Prior antithyroid drug treatment in newly diagnosed Graves' patients lasted under 3 months.

Assembly of TCR beta libraries relied on iRepertoire HTBI primers together with Arm-PCR of CDR3 regions. Using its own MiXCR run on the multiplex PCR reads, TCRdb lists one record per CDR3 protein. The repertoire holds about 620,000 distinct CDR3 sequences, with about 15% as singletons. The time point: newly diagnosed GD, antithyroid drugs for less than 3 months. Making the TCR library involved RNA that had been extracted from PBMCs. Patients hailed from an endocrinology department in Xi'an, China. These data also formed part of another study, on T cells in Graves' hyperthyroidism and ophthalmopathy. From that report: Primed by the HTBI set, a first-round RT-PCR was run on the TCR CDR3.

J is TRBJ2-3 and V is TRBV27; no definite D call. This clonotype was sampled from a woman aged 25 to 45 with Graves disease. The source material was peripheral blood mononuclear cells (PBMCs), sampled at new diagnosis, from a patient treated with antithyroid drugs. The CDR3 sequence: CASTAGMVTDTQYF. Here the CDR3 DNA reads TGTGCCAGCACCGCAGGAATGGTCACAGATACGCAGTATTTT.